One sample yielded the 9 T cell receptor beta chains listed below, sequenced in a study of T cell responses to AZD1222 COVID-19 vaccine. Assay: immunoSEQ multiplex PCR; the TCRdb copy retains only in-frame clones and omits some. The data contain 150,000 or so clones, 91% of them seen just once; the ten biggest clones take up about 1.5%. This material consisted of peripheral blood, taken on day 0 of AZD1222 vaccination. Every receptor here comes from an adult in good health.

In regard to this clone: Distinct nucleotide sequences in the sample also encode this CDR3. This chain connects TRBV9 to TRBJ2-5; D call uncertain. The V gene's germline CDR1 is SGDLS and CDR2 YYNGEE. The CDR3 covers 10 residues. V lost 3 bases and J lost 5, with 2 bases in between. The CDR3 spells CASSGETQYF. The DNA for the CDR3 is TGTGCCAGCAGCGGGGAGACCCAGTACTTC.

This rearrangement joins TRBV7-2 to TRBJ2-7; D is possibly TRBD1 or TRBD2 (5 bases each). Per the germline V gene, CDR1 is SGHTA and CDR2 is FQGNSA. The CDR3 extends over 15 amino acids. V lost 6 bases, J lost 2 bases, and 17 bases lay in between. The CDR3 DNA is TGTGCCAGCAGTTCAGCCGGGACCGATACCTACGAGCAGTACTTC. Its translation: CASSSAGTDTYEQYF.

This rearrangement joins TRBV7-2 to TRBJ1-4; 7 bases are a match to TRBD1. The CDR3 length is 17 residues. Trimming took 3 bases from V and 4 from J; bases not matched to a gene: 11. CDR1 is SGHTA and CDR2 is FQGNSA in the germline V gene. The CDR3 reads CASSFYAPGQINEKLFF. DNA for the CDR3: TGTGCCAGCAGCTTCTACGCCCCGGGACAGATTAATGAAAAACTGTTTTTT. Supplemented by reference TRBV7-2 and TRBJ1-4, the full variable domain reads GAGVSQSPSNKVTEKGKDVELRCDPISGHTALYWYRQSLGQGLEFLIYFQGNSAPDKSGLPSDRFSAERTGGSVSTLTIQRTQQEDSAVYLCASSFYAPGQINEKLFFGSGTQLSVL.

This clone was seen a few times. The CDR3 here is CASSSPREEGETQYF. CDR3 nucleotide sequence: TGTGCCAGCAGCTCCCCCAGAGAGGAAGGGGAGACCCAGTACTTC. This chain links TRBV7-2 with TRBJ2-5; no reliable D call. Germline V gene sequence: CDR1 SGHTA, CDR2 FQGNSA. Trimming left V 4 bases short and J 5 bases short, with 17 bases between. The CDR3 loop spans 15 amino acids.

The chain links TRBV5-4 to TRBJ2-7; D is unclear. The CDR3 runs 12 residues. Trimming took 3 bases from V and 2 from J, leaving 6 bases between them. Germline lookup yields CDR1 SGHNT and CDR2 YYREEE (reference sequence). CDR3 residues: CASSSPTYEQYF. The CDR3 nucleotides are TGTGCCAGCAGCTCCCCCACCTACGAGCAGTACTTC.

The rearrangement joins TRBV7-3 to TRBJ2-7; maybe TRBD2 (6 bases). This CDR3 contains 15 residues. The germline V and J ends were trimmed by 5 bases and 5 bases, with 19 bases remaining between them. Germline lookup yields CDR1 SGHTA and CDR2 FQGTGA. Here the CDR3 DNA reads TGTGCCAGCAGCCCCCGGGGCAGAGAGCGGGACGAGCAGTACTTC. This codes for CASSPRGRERDEQYF.

This chain links TRBV7-2 with TRBJ1-4; 7 positions match TRBD1. Germline V lookup: CDR1 SGHTA, CDR2 FQGNSA. Unmatched junction bases numbered 8, after V lost 5 bases and J lost 8 bases. The CDR3 sequence is 14 residues long. Here the CDR3 reads CASSLKTGHEKLFF. DNA of the CDR3: TGTGCCAGCAGCCTTAAGACAGGGCACGAAAAACTGTTTTTT.

The V call is TRBV6-6, the J call TRBJ1-1; 8 bases are shared with TRBD1. The CDR3 runs 15 residues. Per the germline V gene, CDR1 is MNHNY and CDR2 is SVGAGI (reference sequence). With V trimmed by 3 bases and J by 4 bases, 7 bases remained unmatched. The DNA for the CDR3 is TGTGCCAGCAGTTATTCCGACAGGGGAGGCACTGAAGCTTTCTTT. It translates to CASSYSDRGGTEAFF.

This clone was counted once. The CDR3 protein is CASSLQESSYNEQFF. DNA of the CDR3: TGTGCCAGCAGCTTACAGGAGAGCTCCTACAATGAGCAGTTCTTC. This chain connects TRBV7-9 to TRBJ2-1; D ambiguous. The germline V gene encodes CDR1 SEHNR and CDR2 FQNEAQ (reference sequence). Trimming removed 2 bases from V and 0 bases from J, with 8 bases in between. The CDR3 has 15 residues.